This TCR beta chain was identified during a study of cytomegalovirus exposure and HLA in healthy donors. Trimming removed 4 bases at V and 4 bases at J, with 14 bases between. Germline V CDR1 and CDR2: MNHEY, SMNVEV (reference sequence). The CDR3 runs 15 residues. Primers: 60 Vbeta forward and 13 Jbeta reverse. Clones were sequenced by immunoSEQ multiplex PCR, and TCRdb holds only the in-frame ones, with some missing. The data hold about 140,000 clones, with roughly four fifths observed a single time. The clonotype originates from a woman between 45 and 60 years old in good health and CMV-seronegative. The chain links TRBV27 to TRBJ2-1; a weak D match, TRBD2 (7 bases). The specimen was PBMCs. The CDR3: CASSWMAGAYNEQFF. As DNA, the CDR3 is TGTGCCAGCAGTTGGATGGCGGGGGCTTACAATGAGCAGTTCTTC.